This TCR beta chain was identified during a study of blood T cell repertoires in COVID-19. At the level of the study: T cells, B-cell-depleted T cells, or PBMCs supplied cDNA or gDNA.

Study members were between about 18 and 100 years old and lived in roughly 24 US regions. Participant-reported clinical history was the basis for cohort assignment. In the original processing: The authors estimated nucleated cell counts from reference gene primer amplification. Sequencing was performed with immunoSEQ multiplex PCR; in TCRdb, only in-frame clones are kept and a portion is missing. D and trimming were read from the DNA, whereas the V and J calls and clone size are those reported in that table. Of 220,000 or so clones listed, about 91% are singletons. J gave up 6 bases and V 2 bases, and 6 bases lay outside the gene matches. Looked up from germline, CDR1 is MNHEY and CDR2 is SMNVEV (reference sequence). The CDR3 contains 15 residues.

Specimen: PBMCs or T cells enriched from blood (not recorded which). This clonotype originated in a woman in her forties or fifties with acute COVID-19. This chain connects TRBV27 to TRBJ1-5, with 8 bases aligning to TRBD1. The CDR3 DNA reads TGTGCCAGCAGTTTAACAGGGGGACAAGTTCAGCCCCAGCATTTT. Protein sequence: CASSLTGGQVQPQHF.